A selection of T cell receptor beta chains follows, all from one sample in a study of cytomegalovirus exposure and HLA in healthy donors. Sequencing used immunoSEQ multiplex PCR; TCRdb keeps in-frame clones, though not all of them. The sample gives over 75,000 clones, about a tenth of which show up once; approximately 5.1% is in the top ten. Material for sequencing was PBMCs. The receptors originated from a man aged 50 to 59 in good health and CMV-seropositive. Both conserved end residues are part of each CDR3. Fields, in order: V gene, clone size, D gene, J gene, CDR3 length, CDR3 protein, CDR3 DNA. The D gene is left open where the match is weak. The size entry is marked missing in some rows and otherwise reads once, few, many or a size class.

TRBV5-1	NA	NA	TRBJ2-1	11	CASSQGNEQFF	TGCGCCAGCAGCCAGGGTAATGAGCAGTTCTTC
TRBV11-2	few	NA	TRBJ2-7	15	CASSLAFTDSYEQYF	TGTGCCAGCAGCTTAGCTTTCACAGACTCCTACGAGCAGTACTTC
TRBV19	NA	NA	TRBJ2-3	15	CASSIEWTSTDTQYF	TGTGCCAGTAGTATAGAGTGGACTAGCACAGATACGCAGTATTTT
TRBV28	NA	TRBD1	TRBJ1-4	16	CASSFRASQGARKLFF	TGTGCCAGCAGTTTTCGCGCAAGCCAGGGGGCGAGAAAACTGTTTTTT
TRBV4-1	few	NA	TRBJ2-7	15	CASSQVEADPRGQYF	TGCGCCAGCAGCCAAGTCGAGGCCGACCCGAGAGGGCAGTACTTC
TRBV2	NA	TRBD2	TRBJ2-3	13	CASRLADTDTQYF	TGTGCCAGCAGGCTAGCGGACACAGATACGCAGTATTTT
TRBV5-1	NA	TRBD2	TRBJ2-1	15	CASSTGGGSYNEQFF	TGCGCCAGCAGCACGGGGGGGGGCTCCTACAATGAGCAGTTCTTC
TRBV4-1	few	TRBD1	TRBJ2-6	18	CASSQGGQGDGGANVLTF	TGCGCCAGCAGCCAAGGGGGACAGGGGGACGGTGGGGCCAACGTCCTGACTTTC
TRBV7-9	NA	TRBD2	TRBJ2-3	19	CASSSQRTSGREDTDTQYF	TGTGCCAGCAGCTCCCAACGGACTAGCGGGAGAGAGGATACAGATACGCAGTATTTT
TRBV10-3	NA	NA	TRBJ1-1	12	CAIKGQNTEAFF	TGTGCCATCAAGGGACAGAACACTGAAGCTTTCTTT
TRBV19	NA	TRBD1	TRBJ1-6	15	CASSIGGQGRSPLHF	TGTGCCAGTAGTATAGGCGGACAGGGCCGTTCACCCCTCCACTTT
TRBV29-1	few	NA	TRBJ2-1	12	CSAPGASREQFF	TGCAGCGCCCCTGGGGCGTCGAGGGAGCAGTTCTTC
TRBV7-2	few	NA	TRBJ1-5	17	CASSLGSGFGGNQPQHF	TGTGCCAGCAGCTTAGGGTCCGGGTTCGGCGGCAATCAGCCCCAGCATTTT
TRBV9	few	NA	TRBJ2-2	15	CASSVRDTHTGELFF	TGTGCCAGCAGCGTACGGGACACCCACACCGGGGAGCTGTTTTTT
TRBV5-4	NA	TRBD1	TRBJ1-6	13	CASSPTGDSPLHF	TGTGCCAGCAGCCCGACAGGGGATTCACCCCTCCACTTT
TRBV11-2	few	TRBD2	TRBJ2-2	16	CASSLDGGRPAGELFF	TGTGCCAGCAGCTTAGACGGCGGGAGACCCGCCGGGGAGCTGTTTTTT
TRBV4-2	few	NA	TRBJ1-2	12	CASSQDKGGLTF	TGTGCCAGCAGCCAAGATAAAGGAGGGCTCACCTTC
TRBV5-6	NA	NA	TRBJ1-2	14	CASSLAQYSYGYTF	TGTGCCAGCAGCTTGGCGCAGTATTCCTATGGCTACACCTTC
TRBV30	few	TRBD2	TRBJ2-1	13	CAWNLAVDNEQFF	TGTGCCTGGAACCTAGCGGTCGACAATGAGCAGTTCTTC
TRBV5-1	NA	NA	TRBJ1-5	15	CASSLEGVGNQPQHF	TGCGCCAGCAGCTTGGAGGGGGTGGGCAATCAGCCCCAGCATTTT
TRBV10-3	few	TRBD1	TRBJ2-1	17	CAISEPFSGTGVNEQFF	TGTGCCATCAGTGAGCCCTTCTCCGGGACAGGGGTCAATGAGCAGTTCTTC
TRBV14	NA	NA	TRBJ1-1	14	CASSLSGANTEAFF	TGTGCCAGCAGCTTATCAGGGGCCAACACTGAAGCTTTCTTT
TRBV18	NA	TRBD1	TRBJ2-5	15	CASSPATGIQETQYF	TGTGCCAGCTCACCCGCGACAGGGATCCAAGAGACCCAGTACTTC
TRBV11-2	NA	NA	TRBJ2-7	11	CASSLYYEQYF	TGTGCCAGCAGCCTTTACTACGAGCAGTACTTC
TRBV14	NA	NA	TRBJ2-5	16	CASSQGNRVLLETQYF	TGTGCCAGCAGCCAAGGTAACAGGGTTCTTTTGGAGACCCAGTACTTC
TRBV4-3	NA	NA	TRBJ1-5	15	CASSQDLGGTGPQHF	TGCGCCAGCAGCCAAGATTTAGGAGGGACCGGGCCCCAGCATTTT
TRBV28	few	TRBD2	TRBJ2-3	17	CASSTSGSATSTDTQYF	TGTGCCAGCAGTACTAGCGGGAGTGCTACTAGCACAGATACGCAGTATTTT
TRBV7-2	few	NA	TRBJ2-3	15	CASSLVGGRQGTQYF	TGTGCCAGCAGCTTAGTTGGGGGGAGACAAGGAACGCAGTATTTT
TRBV29-1	few	NA	TRBJ2-1	13	CSVGRETGNEQFF	TGCAGCGTCGGAAGGGAGACTGGCAATGAGCAGTTCTTC
TRBV6-1	NA	TRBD1	TRBJ1-5	14	CASSETGGGQPQHF	TGTGCCAGCAGTGAGACAGGGGGTGGTCAGCCCCAGCATTTT
TRBV7-3	NA	TRBD2	TRBJ2-6	17	CASSLIAGISGANVLTF	TGTGCCAGCAGCTTAATAGCGGGGATCTCTGGGGCCAACGTCCTGACTTTC
TRBV10-3	few	TRBD2	TRBJ2-2	17	CAISESGTSGNTGELFF	TGTGCCATCAGTGAGTCGGGGACTAGCGGAAACACCGGGGAGCTGTTTTTT
TRBV30	few	TRBD2	TRBJ2-2	16	CAWKLSGRASVGELFF	TGTGCCTGGAAACTTAGTGGGAGGGCCTCGGTCGGGGAGCTGTTTTTT
TRBV9	NA	TRBD2	TRBJ2-1	14	CASSGRLAGNEQFF	TGTGCCAGCAGCGGCAGACTAGCGGGGAATGAGCAGTTCTTC
TRBV7-9	NA	NA	TRBJ1-1	14	CASSLSGGHTEAFF	TGTGCCAGCAGCTTATCGGGAGGCCACACTGAAGCTTTCTTT
TRBV6-5	NA	TRBD1	TRBJ1-2	15	CASRSPGQGARGYTF	TGTGCCAGCAGATCCCCGGGACAGGGGGCGCGTGGCTACACCTTC
TRBV19	few	NA	TRBJ1-4	12	CASSSIGGKLFF	TGTGCCAGTAGTTCCATCGGGGGGAAACTGTTTTTT
TRBV21-1	few	NA	TRBJ2-5	10	CASTEETQYF	TGTGCCAGCACGGAAGAGACCCAGTACTTC
TRBV19	few	NA	TRBJ1-4	13	CATNRFTGEKLFF	TGTGCCACCAACAGGTTTACGGGTGAAAAACTGTTTTTT
TRBV19	NA	TRBD1	TRBJ2-7	13	CASSIDRGREQYF	TGTGCCAGTAGTATAGACAGGGGGCGCGAGCAGTACTTC
TRBV6-1	few	NA	TRBJ1-1	12	CASSELRTRAFF	TGTGCCAGCAGTGAATTACGTACTCGAGCTTTCTTT
TRBV28	NA	NA	TRBJ1-1	14	CASTDGGLRTEAFF	TGTGCCAGCACCGACGGGGGTTTGCGCACTGAAGCCTTCTTT
TRBV11-2	few	NA	TRBJ2-1	15	CASSLDGSSYNEQFF	TGTGCCAGCAGCTTAGACGGGAGCTCCTACAATGAGCAGTTCTTC
TRBV29-1	NA	TRBD2	TRBJ2-1	11	CSVWGGNEQFF	TGCAGTGTCTGGGGGGGGAATGAGCAGTTCTTC
TRBV19	NA	TRBD1	TRBJ1-6	14	CASSGQGQREPLHF	TGTGCCAGTAGCGGACAGGGCCAACGGGAACCCCTCCACTTT
TRBV28	few	TRBD2	TRBJ2-1	16	CASYVGGTSGRNEQFF	TGTGCCAGCTACGTGGGTGGGACTAGCGGGAGGAATGAGCAGTTCTTC
TRBV5-4	NA	NA	TRBJ2-7	17	CASSSARSGESPYEQYF	TGTGCCAGCAGCTCCGCGAGGTCCGGGGAGTCCCCCTACGAGCAGTACTTC
TRBV30	NA	NA	TRBJ2-1	11	CAWSVEAEQFF	TGTGCCTGGAGTGTGGAGGCTGAGCAGTTCTTC
TRBV7-9	few	TRBD2	TRBJ2-1	15	CASSPVAGQYNEQFF	TGTGCCAGCAGCCCTGTAGCGGGCCAGTACAATGAGCAGTTCTTC
TRBV2	many	TRBD1	TRBJ1-5	14	CASSTDRGNQPQHF	TGTGCCAGCAGTACTGACAGGGGAAATCAGCCCCAGCATTTT
TRBV6-5	NA	TRBD2	TRBJ2-7	15	CASRPHSGRDYEQYF	TGTGCCAGCAGACCCCATAGCGGGAGGGACTACGAGCAGTACTTC
TRBV28	NA	NA	TRBJ1-1	16	CASRKQGRALRTEAFF	TGTGCCAGCAGGAAGCAGGGAAGAGCCTTGAGGACTGAAGCTTTCTTT
TRBV6-6	few	NA	TRBJ1-4	14	CASSRTTDNEKLFF	TGTGCCAGCAGCCGGACAACGGATAATGAAAAACTGTTTTTT
TRBV7-9	few	NA	TRBJ1-2	14	CASSGDSFYYGYTF	TGTGCCAGCAGCGGCGACAGCTTTTACTATGGCTACACCTTC
TRBV5-1	NA	NA	TRBJ2-7	12	CASSDTTHEQYF	TGCGCCAGCAGCGACACCACCCACGAGCAGTACTTC
TRBV7-2	few	TRBD2	TRBJ2-7	15	CASSFSSGRLYEQYF	TGTGCCAGCAGCTTCTCTAGCGGGAGGCTTTACGAGCAGTACTTC
TRBV4-1	many	NA	TRBJ1-2	18	CASSQGLSRLVSSYGYTF	TGCGCCAGCAGCCAAGGACTTTCCCGACTTGTCTCTAGCTATGGCTACACCTTC